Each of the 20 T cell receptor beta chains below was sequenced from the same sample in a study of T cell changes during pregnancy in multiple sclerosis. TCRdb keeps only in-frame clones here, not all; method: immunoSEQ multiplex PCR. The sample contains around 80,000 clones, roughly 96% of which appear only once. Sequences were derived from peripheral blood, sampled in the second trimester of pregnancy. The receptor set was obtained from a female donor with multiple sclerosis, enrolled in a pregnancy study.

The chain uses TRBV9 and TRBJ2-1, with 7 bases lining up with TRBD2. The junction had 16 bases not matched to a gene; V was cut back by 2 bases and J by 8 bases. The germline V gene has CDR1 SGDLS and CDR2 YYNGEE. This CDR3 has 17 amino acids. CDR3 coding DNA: TGTGCCAGCAGCGTCCCTCGGGACTATGGACTTAAGCATGAGCAGTTCTTC. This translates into CASSVPRDYGLKHEQFF. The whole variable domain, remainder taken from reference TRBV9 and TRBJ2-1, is DSGVTQTPKHLITATGQRVTLRCSPRSGDLSVYWYQQSLDQGLQFLIQYYNGEERAKGNILERFSAQQFPDLHSELNLSSLELGDSALYFCASSVPRDYGLKHEQFFGPGTRLTVL.

As DNA, the CDR3 is TGTGCCAGCAGCTTAAATGCGGGGGGACAGGGGGAGAAAAACTATGGCTACACCTTC. This sequence encodes CASSLNAGGQGEKNYGYTF. The rearrangement joins TRBV7-6 to TRBJ1-2; 11 bases match TRBD1. The CDR3 has 19 amino acids. Germline CDR1 reads SGHVS; CDR2 reads FNYEAQ. V was pared by 2 bases and J by 2 bases, with 13 bases of the junction left unmatched.

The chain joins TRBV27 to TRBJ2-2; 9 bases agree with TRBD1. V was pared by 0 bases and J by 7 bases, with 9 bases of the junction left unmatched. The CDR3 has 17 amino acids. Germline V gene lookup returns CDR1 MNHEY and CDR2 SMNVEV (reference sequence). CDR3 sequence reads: CASSLSAYRGQGGELFF. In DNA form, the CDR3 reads TGTGCCAGCAGTTTATCGGCGTACAGGGGGCAAGGCGGGGAGCTGTTTTTT.

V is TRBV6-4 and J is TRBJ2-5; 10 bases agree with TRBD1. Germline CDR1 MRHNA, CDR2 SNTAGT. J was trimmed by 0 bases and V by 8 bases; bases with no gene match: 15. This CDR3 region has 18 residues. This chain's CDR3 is CASADIGTGVAYQETQYF. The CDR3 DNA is TGTGCCAGCGCAGACATCGGGACAGGGGTAGCCTACCAAGAGACCCAGTACTTC.

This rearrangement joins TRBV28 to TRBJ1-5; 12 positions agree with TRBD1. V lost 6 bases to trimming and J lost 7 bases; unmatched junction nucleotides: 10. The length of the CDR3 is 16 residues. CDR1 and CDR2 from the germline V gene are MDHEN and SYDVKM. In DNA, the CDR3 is TGTGCCAGCAGACAAGGGACAGGGGGCAACAGCCAGCCCCAGCATTTT. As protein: CASRQGTGGNSQPQHF.

The CDR3 region has the DNA TGTGCCAGCTCACCACTCCCCGGCAGGGCCGGCAATCAGCCCCAGCATTTT. Encoded protein: CASSPLPGRAGNQPQHF. This chain uses TRBV18 with TRBJ1-5, with D tentatively TRBD1 (5 bases). The CDR3 loop spans 17 amino acids. The ends were cut back, 1 base at V and 2 bases at J, with 15 bases in the middle. CDR1 and CDR2 (germline): KGHSH, LQKENI.

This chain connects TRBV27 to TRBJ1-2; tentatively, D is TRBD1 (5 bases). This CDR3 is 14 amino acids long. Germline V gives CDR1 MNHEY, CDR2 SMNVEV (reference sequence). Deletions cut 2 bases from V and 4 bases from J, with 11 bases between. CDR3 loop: CASSLGGGAYGYTF. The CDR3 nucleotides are TGTGCCAGCAGTTTAGGTGGAGGGGCCTATGGCTACACCTTC.

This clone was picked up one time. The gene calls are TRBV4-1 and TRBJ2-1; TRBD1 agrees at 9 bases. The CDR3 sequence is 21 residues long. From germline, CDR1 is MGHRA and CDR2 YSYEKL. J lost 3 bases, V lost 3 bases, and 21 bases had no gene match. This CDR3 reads CASSHGGLQIMDRGVYNEQFF. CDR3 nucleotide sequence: TGCGCCAGCAGCCATGGGGGCTTACAGATCATGGACAGGGGCGTCTACAATGAGCAGTTCTTC.

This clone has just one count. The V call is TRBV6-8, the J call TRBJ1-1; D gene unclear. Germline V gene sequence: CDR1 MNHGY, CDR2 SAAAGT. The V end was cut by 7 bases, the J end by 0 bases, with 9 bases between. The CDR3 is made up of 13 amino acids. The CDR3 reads CASKSRLNTEAFF. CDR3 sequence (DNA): TGTGCCAGCAAAAGCAGGCTGAACACTGAAGCTTTCTTT.

The CDR3 region has the DNA TGTGCCAGTAGTCCTATCAGGATTCTTCGCAATCAGCCCCAGCATTTT. Translation gives CASSPIRILRNQPQHF. J is TRBJ1-5 and V is TRBV19, with D uncertain. Trimming shortened V by 5 bases and J by 2 bases, and 16 bases separated the two germline ends. CDR3 length equals 16 residues. Germline V gene lookup returns CDR1 LNHDA and CDR2 SQIVND (reference sequence).

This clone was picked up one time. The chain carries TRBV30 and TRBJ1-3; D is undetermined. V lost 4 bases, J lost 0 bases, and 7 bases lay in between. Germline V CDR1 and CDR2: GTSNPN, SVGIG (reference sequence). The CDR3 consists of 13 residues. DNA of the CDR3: TGTGCCTGGATCATCAACTCTGGAAACACCATATATTTT. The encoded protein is CAWIINSGNTIYF.

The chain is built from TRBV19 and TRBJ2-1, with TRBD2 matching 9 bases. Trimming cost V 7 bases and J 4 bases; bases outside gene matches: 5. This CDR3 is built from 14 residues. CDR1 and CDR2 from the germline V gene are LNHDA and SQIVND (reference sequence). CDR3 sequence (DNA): TGTGCCAGTATGTCGACTAGCGGTTACAATGAGCAGTTCTTC. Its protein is CASMSTSGYNEQFF.

The CDR3 DNA is TGCGCCAGCTCTAATGGACAGTACCAAGAGACCCAGTACTTC. Translation: CASSNGQYQETQYF. This chain joins TRBV5-1 and TRBJ2-5, with D possibly being TRBD1 (6 bases). The germline V gene encodes CDR1 SGHRS and CDR2 YFSETQ. The V and J ends lost 7 bases and 0 bases respectively, with 13 bases between them. The CDR3 covers 14 residues.

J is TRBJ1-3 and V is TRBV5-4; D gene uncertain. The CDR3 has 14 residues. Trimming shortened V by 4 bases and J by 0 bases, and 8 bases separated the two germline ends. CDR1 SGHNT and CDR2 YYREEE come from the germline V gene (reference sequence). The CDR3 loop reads CASSPDTSGNTIYF. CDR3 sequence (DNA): TGTGCCAGCAGCCCAGACACCTCTGGAAACACCATATATTTT.

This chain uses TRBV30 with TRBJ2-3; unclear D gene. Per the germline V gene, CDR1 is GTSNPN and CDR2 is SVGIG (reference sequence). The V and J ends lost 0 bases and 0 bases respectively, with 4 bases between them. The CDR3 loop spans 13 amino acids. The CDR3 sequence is CAWSVSSTDTQYF. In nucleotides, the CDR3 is TGTGCCTGGAGTGTTAGCAGCACAGATACGCAGTATTTT.

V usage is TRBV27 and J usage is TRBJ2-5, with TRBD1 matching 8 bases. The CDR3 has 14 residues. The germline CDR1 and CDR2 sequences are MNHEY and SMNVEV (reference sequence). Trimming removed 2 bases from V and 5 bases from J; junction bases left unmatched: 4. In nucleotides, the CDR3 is TGTGCCAGCAGTTTACAGGGGGCGGGGGAGACCCAGTACTTC. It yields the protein CASSLQGAGETQYF.

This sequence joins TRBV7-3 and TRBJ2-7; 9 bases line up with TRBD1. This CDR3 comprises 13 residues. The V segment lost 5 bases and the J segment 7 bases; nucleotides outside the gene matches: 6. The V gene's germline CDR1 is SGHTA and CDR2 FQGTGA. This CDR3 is CASSPGTGREQYF. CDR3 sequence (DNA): TGTGCCAGCAGCCCCGGGACAGGGAGGGAGCAGTACTTC.

CDR3 residues: CASSLLEDIQYF. In nucleotides, the CDR3 is TGTGCCAGCAGCTTGTTAGAGGACATTCAGTACTTC. The chain joins TRBV5-6 to TRBJ2-4, with D hard to call. This CDR3 is 12 amino acids long. V was shortened by 1 base and J by 8 bases, with 7 bases between the two germline ends. The germline CDR1 and CDR2 sequences are SGHDT and YYEEEE.

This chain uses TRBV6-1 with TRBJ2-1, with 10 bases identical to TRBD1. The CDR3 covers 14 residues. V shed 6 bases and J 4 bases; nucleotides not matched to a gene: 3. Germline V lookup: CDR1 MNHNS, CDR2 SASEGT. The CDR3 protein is CASRRQGAYNEQFF. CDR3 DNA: TGTGCCAGCAGGCGACAGGGGGCTTACAATGAGCAGTTCTTC.

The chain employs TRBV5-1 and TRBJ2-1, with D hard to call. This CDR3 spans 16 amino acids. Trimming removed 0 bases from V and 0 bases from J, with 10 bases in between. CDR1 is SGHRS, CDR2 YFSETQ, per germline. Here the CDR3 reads CASSLVQTSSYNEQFF. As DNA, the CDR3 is TGCGCCAGCAGCTTGGTTCAGACAAGCTCCTACAATGAGCAGTTCTTC.